This T cell receptor (beta chain) was captured by sequencing in a study of control samples from healthy donors and cancer patients (dated by TCRdb to 2019 to 2021). Turning to this clone: Its antigen is currently not known. Per-base quality was not reported, and no clone a single base away is much larger than it.

The library was prepared using the immunoSEQ multiplex PCR assay. In TCRdb, the immuneACCESS table is reduced to in-frame sequences with V and J assigned. These tables do not hold every clone; where another copy was compared, an unresolved V gene accounts for under half, and the others remain unexplained. Across this sample there are more than 80,000 clones, with 93% seen only once. Clones ranked in the top ten supply approximately 8% of the sample. CDR1 and CDR2 are drawn from the germline V gene: MNHEY, SVGEGT. Compared with germline, V lacks 4 bases and J lacks 1 base; bases without a gene match: 3. Spanning cysteine to phenylalanine, the CDR3 consists of 15 amino acids. CDR3 DNA is the only sequence kept; it has 45 bases, read in frame from the first base.

Sequenced input: blood. The origin of this receptor is a man in his late teens or twenties in good health. The chain is encoded by TRBV6-2 or TRBV6-3 joined to TRBJ2-1; the central 8 bases match TRBD1. The nucleotide sequence is given as TGTGCCAGCAGTTCACAGGGGGTTTCCTACAATGAGCAGTTCTTC. Its product reads: CASSSQGVSYNEQFF.